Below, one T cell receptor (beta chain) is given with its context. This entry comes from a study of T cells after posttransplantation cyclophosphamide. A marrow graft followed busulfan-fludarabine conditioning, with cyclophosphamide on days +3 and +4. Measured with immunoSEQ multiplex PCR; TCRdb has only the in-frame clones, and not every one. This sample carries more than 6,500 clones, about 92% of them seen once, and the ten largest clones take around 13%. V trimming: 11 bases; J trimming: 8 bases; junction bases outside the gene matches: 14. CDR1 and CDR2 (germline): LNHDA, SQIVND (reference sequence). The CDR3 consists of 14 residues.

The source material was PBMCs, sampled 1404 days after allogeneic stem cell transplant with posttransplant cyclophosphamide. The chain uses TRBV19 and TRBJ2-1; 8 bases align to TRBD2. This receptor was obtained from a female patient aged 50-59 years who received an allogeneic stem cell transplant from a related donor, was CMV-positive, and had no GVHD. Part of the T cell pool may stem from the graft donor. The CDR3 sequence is CASQYGRASDEQFF. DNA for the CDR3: TGTGCCTCCCAATACGGGAGGGCCTCGGATGAGCAGTTCTTC.